This TCR beta chain was profiled in a study of cytotoxic CD8 clonotypes in ibrutinib-treated CLL. Whole-study results and caveats: Clonality was higher at ibrutinib response and returned toward baseline at progression. Treatment left the uncommon public clonotypes either contracted or stable in frequency. Clonality measured at baseline exceeded age-matched healthy donors, tracking circulating CD8+ T-cell counts.

A remark on this clone: Antigen specificity is unknown.

With sequencing, the targeted depth ranged from 1 in 200,000 to 1 in 1 million T cells. Using immunoSEQ multiplex PCR, the repertoire was profiled, and TCRdb retains in-frame clones only, with some absent. The sample holds fewer than 90,000 clones, roughly 84% seen once. This receptor was identified in a human donor with chronic lymphocytic leukemia. The sample was PBMCs, taken before ibrutinib treatment.

For the CDR3, the DNA is TGTGCCAGCAGTGGACTAGCGGGAGCCCACGAGCAGTACTTC. Translated, it gives CASSGLAGAHEQYF. The V call is TRBV27, the J call TRBJ2-7; TRBD2 agrees at 13 bases. Germline CDR1 and CDR2: MNHEY and SMNVEV (reference sequence). V was pared by 5 bases and J by 5 bases, with 3 bases of the junction left unmatched. This CDR3 is 14 amino acids long.